This T cell receptor (beta chain) was captured by sequencing in a study of cytomegalovirus exposure and HLA in healthy donors. Study overall: The roughly 670 first-cohort repertoires shared a platform with the 120 validation repertoires, as reported in a later analysis.

This CDR3 region has 13 residues. Trimming pared 3 bases from V and 1 base from J, leaving 7 bases between. Germline assignment: CDR1 SGHTS and CDR2 YDEGEE. Sequencing was performed with immunoSEQ multiplex PCR; in TCRdb, only in-frame clones are kept and a portion is missing. Here the sample spans 190,000 or so clones, roughly four fifths being singletons. With respect to this clone: Its matching antigen is unknown.

Study-wide results and limits: First-cohort TCR clusters tended to co-occur in the roughly 120 validation repertoires, a later analysis found. The study recorded 150 to 200 TCR beta chains that were cytomegalovirus-associated.

The receptor was derived from a woman between 18 and 29 years old in good health and CMV-seropositive. The material sequenced was PBMCs. The V and J genes are TRBV5-8 and TRBJ1-1; a weak D match, TRBD1 (5 bases). The CDR3 is CASSWDSNTEAFF. Here the CDR3 DNA reads TGTGCCAGCAGCTGGGACTCGAACACTGAAGCTTTCTTT. Filled out from reference TRBV5-8 and TRBJ1-1, the complete variable domain reads EAGVTQSPTHLIKTRGQQATLRCSPISGHTSVYWYQQALGLGLQFLLWYDEGEERNRGNFPPRFSGRQFPNYSSELNVNALELEDSALYLCASSWDSNTEAFFGQGTRLTVV.